The clone carrying this TCR beta chain was picked up one time. Antigen specificity is unknown. Between the trimmed V and J ends, which lost 5 bases and 6 bases, there was a span of 17 bases. This CDR3 is built from 15 residues. Per the germline V gene, CDR1 is LNHDA and CDR2 is SQIVND (reference sequence). This entry belongs to a study of OX40 agonist ivuxolimab in advanced cancers. Study-wide background: Patient treatment consisted of intravenous ivuxolimab administration every 2 weeks at 0.01 to 10 mg/kg. The study reported partial responses in three patients: one hepatocellular carcinoma, two cutaneous melanoma.

Findings and caveats of the study: In the 0.1 to 3.0 mg/kg range, CD4+ and CD8+ blood T cells had expanded clonally by week 6. Expanded clones were, on average, more numerous in CD8+ T cells than in CD4+.

The data were produced by immunoSEQ multiplex PCR, yet TCRdb's version contains in-frame clones alone and is incomplete. The sample carries about 30,000 clones, about 81% recorded once. Sequencing was performed on CD4+ or CD8+ T cells sorted from blood, taken in a trial of the OX40 agonist ivuxolimab. The TCR sequence derives from an adult with an advanced solid tumor such as melanoma, head and neck, liver or kidney cancer. The J gene is TRBJ1-5, the V gene TRBV19; the D gene is possibly TRBD1 (5 bases). CDR3 residues: CASSQGVYGAQPQHF. The CDR3 bases are TGTGCCAGTAGTCAGGGCGTCTACGGAGCTCAGCCCCAGCATTTT.